Shown below are 27 T cell receptor beta chains from a single sample sequenced in a study of PD-1 blockade in classical Hodgkin lymphoma. Every single patient, without exception, relapsed after autologous stem cell transplantation, and brentuximab vedotin exposure varied. Generated by immunoSEQ multiplex PCR, the TCRdb table keeps only in-frame clones and is missing some. Counted here are approximately 15,000 clones, roughly 82% occurring once; the ten biggest clones make up 25% to 35%. Sequences were derived from peripheral blood mononuclear cells (PBMCs), sampled before the second cycle of nivolumab. These receptors were obtained from a human donor with classical Hodgkin lymphoma.

This chain connects TRBV9 to TRBJ2-3; D gene ambiguous. The germline V gene has CDR1 SGDLS and CDR2 YYNGEE. The CDR3 has 13 residues. V was cut by 0 bases and J by 6 bases, with 8 bases left in between. The DNA for the CDR3 is TGTGCCAGCAGCGTAGAAGGAACGGATACGCAGTATTTT. Translating it yields CASSVEGTDTQYF.

This clone was counted between two and nine times. The chain recombines TRBV13 with TRBJ2-1; 10 bases map to TRBD2. The length of the CDR3 is 17 residues. Losses at the gene ends were 5 bases for V and 0 bases for J; bases not matched to a gene: 7. Per the germline V gene, CDR1 is PRHDT and CDR2 is FYEKMQ (reference sequence). CDR3 protein: CASSPPASGSSYNEQFF. The CDR3 nucleotides are TGTGCCAGCAGCCCCCCAGCTAGCGGGAGCTCCTACAATGAGCAGTTCTTC. Looking up the rest from reference TRBV13 and TRBJ2-1 gives the full variable domain: AAGVIQSPRHLIKEKRETATLKCYPIPRHDTVYWYQQGPGQDPQFLISFYEKMQSDKGSIPDRFSAQQFSDYHSELNMSSLELGDSALYFCASSPPASGSSYNEQFFGPGTRLTVL.

V usage is TRBV7-9 and J usage is TRBJ1-6, with a weak D call TRBD1 (6 bases). This CDR3 contains 13 residues. Germline V gene data show CDR1 as SEHNR and CDR2 as FQNEAQ (reference sequence). V lost 0 bases and J 17 bases, leaving 14 bases between the germline ends. CDR3 coding DNA: TGTGCCAGCAGCTTAGCCAACAGGGACCATTTCCACTTT. It encodes CASSLANRDHFHF.

This sequence joins TRBV7-9 and TRBJ1-5, with D hard to call. Per germline, CDR1 SEHNR and CDR2 FQNEAQ (reference sequence). V was pared by 5 bases and J by 6 bases, with 11 bases between. The CDR3 consists of 13 residues. CDR3 in DNA: TGTGCCAGCAGCGCCGACGGGGTTCAGCCCCAGCATTTT. Protein sequence: CASSADGVQPQHF.

The rearrangement links TRBV6-4 to TRBJ2-3; tentative D call: TRBD1 (6 bases). Germline CDR1 is MRHNA and CDR2 is SNTAGT. The CDR3 covers 15 residues. Trimming left V 0 bases short and J 1 base short, with 8 bases between. The CDR3 loop reads CASSDSKGGTDTQYF. The CDR3 coding sequence is TGTGCCAGCAGTGACTCGAAGGGGGGCACAGATACGCAGTATTTT.

This clone is a singleton in its sample. This chain joins TRBV5-4 and TRBJ2-5, with a weak D call TRBD2 (6 bases). This CDR3 is 12 amino acids long. Trimming pared 1 base from V and 8 bases from J, leaving 9 bases between. The germline V gene has CDR1 SGHNT and CDR2 YYREEE (reference sequence). The CDR3 sequence: CASSLWEDTQYF. The CDR3 DNA is TGTGCCAGCAGCTTGTGGGAGGATACCCAGTACTTC.

V and J are TRBV15 and TRBJ2-7; 9 positions match TRBD1. Trimming took 0 bases from V and 2 from J; bases not matched to a gene: 2. The CDR3 spans 15 residues. Germline CDR1 LNHNV, CDR2 YYDKDF (reference sequence). CDR3 DNA: TGTGCCACCAGCAGAGACCGGGACAGGGCCTACGAGCAGTACTTC. Translating it yields CATSRDRDRAYEQYF.

The genes are TRBV19 and TRBJ2-5, with TRBD2 identical over 9 bases. Looked up from germline, CDR1 is LNHDA and CDR2 is SQIVND (reference sequence). The V and J ends lost 3 bases and 1 base, in that order; junction bases with no gene match: 6. CDR3 size: 16 residues. CDR3 nucleotides: TGTGCCAGTAGTATTGGACTAGCGCGGGGCCAAGAGACCCAGTACTTC. This codes for CASSIGLARGQETQYF.

The chain employs TRBV10-3 and TRBJ2-1; 9 bases are a match to TRBD2. With V trimmed by 0 bases and J by 4 bases, 16 bases remained unmatched. The CDR3 runs to 20 residues. The germline gives CDR1 ENHRY, CDR2 SYGVKD. CDR3 nucleotides: TGTGCCATCAGTGAGTCGATTCTAAGCGGGGGGCCTTCTTTTTACAATGAGCAGTTCTTC. Translated, it gives CAISESILSGGPSFYNEQFF.

V and J are TRBV7-2 and TRBJ2-3, with 7 bases fitting TRBD2. The germline V gene has CDR1 SGHTA and CDR2 FQGNSA. Trimming removed 0 bases from V and 4 bases from J; junction bases left unmatched: 10. This CDR3 spans 17 amino acids. The CDR3 DNA sequence: TGTGCCAGCAGCTTAGCGGGGACGGCGGGGGTCCCAGATACGCAGTATTTT. Protein sequence: CASSLAGTAGVPDTQYF.

The J gene is TRBJ1-6, the V gene TRBV7-3, with D hard to call. This CDR3 is built from 17 residues. Germline CDR1 is SGHTA and CDR2 is FQGTGA. Trimming pared 7 bases from V and 8 bases from J, leaving 24 bases between. CDR3 protein: CASNSTGSSSSDSPLHF. The CDR3 bases are TGTGCCAGCAACAGTACCGGGTCCTCATCTTCGGATTCACCCCTCCACTTT.

This clone was found once. This chain links TRBV7-2 with TRBJ1-1, with 7 bases aligning to TRBD1. Per the germline V gene, CDR1 is SGHTA and CDR2 is FQGNSA. The junction had 6 bases not matched to a gene; V was cut back by 4 bases and J by 4 bases. This CDR3 region has 14 residues. CDR3 loop: CASSSQGRGTEAFF. The CDR3 nucleotides read TGTGCCAGCAGCTCACAGGGGAGGGGCACTGAAGCTTTCTTT. Looking up the rest from reference TRBV7-2 and TRBJ1-1 gives the full variable domain: GAGVSQSPSNKVTEKGKDVELRCDPISGHTALYWYRQSLGQGLEFLIYFQGNSAPDKSGLPSDRFSAERTGGSVSTLTIQRTQQEDSAVYLCASSSQGRGTEAFFGQGTRLTVV.

This chain links TRBV5-1 with TRBJ2-7; TRBD1 might be the D (6 bases). The CDR3 runs to 14 residues. Deletions cut 1 base from V and 1 base from J, with 9 bases between. The germline V gene encodes CDR1 SGHRS and CDR2 YFSETQ. CDR3 protein: CASSLRDISYEQYF. CDR3 nucleotide sequence: TGCGCCAGCAGCTTGAGGGACATTTCCTACGAGCAGTACTTC.

The chain employs TRBV7-2 and TRBJ2-3; D not certain. Trimming took 3 bases from V and 6 from J, leaving 10 bases between them. The CDR3 extends over 13 amino acids. The V gene's germline CDR1 is SGHTA and CDR2 FQGNSA. This chain's CDR3 is CASSFSRPDTQYF. Here the CDR3 DNA reads TGTGCCAGCAGCTTTTCCCGACCTGATACGCAGTATTTT.

The chain carries TRBV5-1 and TRBJ2-1; 9 bases align to TRBD1. Germline V gene sequence: CDR1 SGHRS, CDR2 YFSETQ. Losses at the gene ends were 2 bases for V and 4 bases for J; bases not matched to a gene: 4. This CDR3 contains 15 residues. CDR3 DNA sequence: TGCGCCAGCAGCTTTGGGACAGGGCCTTACAATGAGCAGTTCTTC. Its translation: CASSFGTGPYNEQFF.

This clone was seen just once. The chain combines TRBV13 with TRBJ2-5, with 12 bases lining up with TRBD2. The CDR3 is 15 residues long. The J segment lost 5 bases and the V segment lost 6 bases, leaving 7 bases of the junction unmatched. Germline loops: CDR1 PRHDT, CDR2 FYEKMQ (reference sequence). CDR3 nucleotides: TGTGCCAGCAGTTCTAGCGGGGGGGCCAGTGAGACCCAGTACTTC. Protein sequence: CASSSSGGASETQYF.

The V gene is TRBV27, the J gene TRBJ2-1; TRBD1 is a possible D gene (6 bases). This CDR3 is built from 14 residues. Germline CDR1 is MNHEY and CDR2 is SMNVEV (reference sequence). The V end lost 5 bases, the J end lost 2 bases, and 10 bases lay between the germline ends. DNA of the CDR3: TGTGCCAGCAGTCCACAGGGAACCTACAATGAGCAGTTCTTC. Protein sequence: CASSPQGTYNEQFF.

This clone was detected only once. The chain couples TRBV19 to TRBJ2-1, with D unresolved. This CDR3 comprises 14 residues. CDR1 LNHDA and CDR2 SQIVND come from the germline V gene (reference sequence). The V end lost 5 bases, the J end lost 4 bases, and 12 bases lay between the germline ends. Here the CDR3 DNA reads TGTGCCAGTAGTGAAATGGACGTTTACAATGAGCAGTTCTTC. Translated, it gives CASSEMDVYNEQFF.

On this clone itself: The germline gene is not matched at one end of the junction; a read error may be the cause. The V call is TRBV15, the J call TRBJ1-2, with a tentative D call TRBD1 (5 bases). The CDR3 extends over 12 amino acids. The germline CDR1 and CDR2 sequences are LNHNV and YYDKDF (reference sequence). CDR3 amino acids: CATSGQLGEGAF. The CDR3 DNA sequence: TGTGCCACCAGCGGCCAACTAGGGGAGGGCGCCTTC.

In its sample, this clone was seen once. The V gene is TRBV19, the J gene TRBJ2-1; 11 bases agree with TRBD2. V shed 2 bases and J 4 bases; nucleotides not matched to a gene: 13. In germline, CDR1 is LNHDA, CDR2 SQIVND (reference sequence). The CDR3 totals 19 residues. CDR3 region: CASSISPSILAGEYNEQFF. Here the CDR3 DNA reads TGTGCCAGTAGTATATCCCCATCTATACTAGCGGGGGAGTACAATGAGCAGTTCTTC.

This clone was picked up one time. This chain joins TRBV7-9 and TRBJ2-2; D might be TRBD1 (5 bases). CDR1 SEHNR and CDR2 FQNEAQ come from the germline V gene (reference sequence). This CDR3 is 16 amino acids long. Between the trimmed V and J ends, which lost 5 bases and 4 bases, there was a span of 17 bases. CDR3 sequence reads: CASSHLLQGSTGELFF. In nucleotides, the CDR3 is TGTGCCAGCAGCCATCTGCTCCAGGGTAGCACCGGGGAGCTGTTTTTT.

This rearrangement joins TRBV6-1 to TRBJ2-6; D unclear. Trimming took 2 bases from V and 0 from J, leaving 5 bases between them. There are 15 residues in the CDR3. Per the germline V gene, CDR1 is MNHNS and CDR2 is SASEGT. CDR3 sequence (DNA): TGTGCCAGCAGTGAAACAAACTCTGGGGCCAACGTCCTGACTTTC. Its translation: CASSETNSGANVLTF.

A note on this clone: At one end, the junction sequence differs from germline, possibly due to a read error. This chain uses TRBV5-1 with TRBJ1-1; 7 bases map to TRBD1. This CDR3 region has 15 residues. CDR1 is SGHRS, CDR2 YFSETQ, per germline. For the CDR3, the DNA is TGCGCCAGCAGCGTTATGGGACAGACTAACACTAAAGCTTTCTTT. Residues: CASSVMGQTNTKAFF.

V gene TRBV6-1 combines with J gene TRBJ2-2; 10 bases align to TRBD2. Unmatched junction bases numbered 5, after V lost 4 bases and J lost 0 bases. CDR3 size: 17 residues. Germline V gene data show CDR1 as MNHNS and CDR2 as SASEGT. CDR3 sequence (DNA): TGTGCCAGCAGTGCGCAGACTAGCGGGCCGAACACCGGGGAGCTGTTTTTT. Translation gives CASSAQTSGPNTGELFF.

The rearrangement joins TRBV5-4 to TRBJ1-1; D is possibly TRBD1 (6 bases). The ends were cut back, 5 bases at V and 5 bases at J, with 19 bases in the middle. The germline V gene has CDR1 SGHNT and CDR2 YYREEE (reference sequence). The CDR3 covers 15 residues. DNA of the CDR3: TGTGCCAGCAGTCCCCCGGCCGGACAGTGGACTGAAGCTTTCTTT. Translated, it gives CASSPPAGQWTEAFF.

The chain employs TRBV5-8 and TRBJ2-1; D is perhaps TRBD2 (6 bases). Germline V CDR1 and CDR2: SGHTS, YDEGEE. This CDR3 contains 15 residues. Trimming left V 3 bases short and J 1 base short, with 11 bases between. In DNA form, the CDR3 reads TGTGCCAGCAGCTCCCTAGCGCCTTCCTACAATGAGCAGTTCTTC. Encoded protein: CASSSLAPSYNEQFF.

V gene TRBV5-1 combines with J gene TRBJ1-1; 9 bases line up with TRBD1. This CDR3 region has 16 residues. Germline CDR1 and CDR2: SGHRS and YFSETQ. J was trimmed by 5 bases and V by 0 bases; bases with no gene match: 8. CDR3 sequence: CASSLATGQGRTEAFF. The CDR3 bases are TGCGCCAGCAGCTTGGCGACGGGACAGGGCCGGACTGAAGCTTTCTTT.